A selection of T cell receptor beta chains follows, all from one sample in a study of T cells in Graves' hyperthyroidism and ophthalmopathy. MiXCR, run by TCRdb on the multiplex PCR reads, gives a single entry per CDR3 protein. The profile shows under 200,000 distinct CDR3 sequences, 9.4% of them singletons. The sample consisted of blood. The receptor source for this set is a woman under 30 with Graves' hyperthyroidism that later progressed to Graves' ophthalmopathy. CDR3s include the opening cysteine and the closing phenylalanine or tryptophan. The D gene is left open where the match is weak. Rows give clone size only sometimes, using once, few, many, or a class for an expanded clone.

TRBD1 | many | TRBJ1-2 | TRBV2 | CASSVGQGSYGYTF | TGTGCCAGCAGTGTCGGACAGGGCAGCTATGGCTACACCTTC
- | many | TRBJ2-1 | TRBV6-2/TRBV6-3 | CASSYWTGGGNWEQFF | TGTGCCAGCAGCTATTGGACCGGCGGGGGCAACTGGGAGCAGTTCTTC
- | many | TRBJ2-6 | TRBV15 | CATSRDPLGGTGANVLTF | TGTGCCACCAGCAGAGATCCCTTGGGGGGAACTGGGGCCAACGTCCTGACTTTC
TRBD2 | many | TRBJ2-2 | TRBV6-1 | CASSPIGTSGSGELFF | TGTGCCAGCAGCCCCATTGGGACTAGTGGTTCCGGGGAGCTGTTTTTT
- | many | TRBJ1-2 | TRBV2 | CASSVVPDPAYGYTF | TGTGCCAGCAGTGTTGTTCCGGACCCAGCCTATGGCTACACCTTC
- | many | TRBJ2-1 | TRBV14 | CASSQDMEPYNEQFF | TGTGCCAGCAGCCAAGATATGGAGCCCTACAATGAGCAGTTCTTC
- | many | TRBJ1-2 | TRBV6-1 | CASSYASGSGYTF | TGTGCCAGCAGTTACGCGTCAGGGTCCGGCTACACCTTC
- | - | TRBJ1-3 | TRBV7-9 | CAHGTSKPGPNDRNTIYF | TGTGCCCACGGTACGTCCAAGCCTGGGCCAAACGATAGGAACACCATATATTTT
- | many | TRBJ1-5 | TRBV2 | CATDAGSNQPQHF | TGTGCCACCGACGCAGGGAGCAATCAGCCCCAGCATTTT
- | many | TRBJ1-5 | TRBV27 | CASSLKGNQPQHF | TGTGCCAGCAGTTTGAAGGGTAATCAGCCCCAGCATTTT
TRBD1 | many | TRBJ1-3 | TRBV5-1 | CASSLDRGPGNTIYF | TGCGCCAGCAGCTTGGACAGGGGGCCTGGAAACACCATATATTTT
- | many | TRBJ2-1 | TRBV20-1 | CSARALESYNEQFF | TGCAGTGCTAGAGCGCTAGAATCCTACAATGAGCAGTTCTTC
TRBD2 | few | TRBJ2-1 | TRBV9 | CASSVGLAGATNNEQFF | TGTGCCAGCAGCGTAGGACTAGCGGGAGCCACAAACAATGAGCAGTTCTTC
- | many | TRBJ2-7 | TRBV12-3/TRBV12-4 | CASSPWQGGSNEQYF | TGTGCCAGCAGCCCCTGGCAGGGCGGGTCCAACGAGCAGTACTTC
- | many | TRBJ1-5 | TRBV12-3/TRBV12-4 | CASSPSAQGGDQPQHF | TGTGCCAGCAGTCCCTCTGCGCAGGGAGGCGATCAGCCCCAGCATTTT
- | many | TRBJ2-3 | TRBV7-2 | CASSPQGGVDTQYF | TGTGCCAGCAGCCCACAAGGGGGGGTAGATACGCAGTATTTT
TRBD1 | - | TRBJ2-6 | TRBV7-9 | CASRNSGTGSSGANVLTF | TGTGCCAGCAGAAACTCCGGGACAGGGAGCTCTGGGGCCAACGTCCTGACTTTC
- | many | TRBJ1-2 | TRBV9 | CASSVSDNYGYTF | TGTGCCAGCAGCGTTAGTGACAACTATGGCTACACCTTC
- | few | TRBJ1-1 | TRBV20-1 | CSATGRGVTETFF | TGCAGTGCAACAGGTCGCGGGGTCACTGAAACTTTCTTT
TRBD2 | many | TRBJ2-7 | TRBV28 | CASSFSATSAYEQYF | TGTGCCAGCAGTTTTTCAGCAACTAGCGCCTACGAGCAGTACTTC
- | many | TRBJ1-5 | TRBV2 | CASSARDGNQPQHF | TGTGCCAGCAGTGCCAGGGATGGCAATCAGCCCCAGCATTTT
TRBD2 | many | TRBJ2-2 | TRBV12-3/TRBV12-4 | CASSSSGRDTGELFF | TGTGCCAGCAGTTCAAGCGGGAGAGACACCGGGGAGCTGTTTTTT
TRBD1 | few | TRBJ1-2 | TRBV5-6 | CASSFGQGARGYTF | TGTGCCAGCAGCTTCGGACAGGGGGCGAGAGGCTACACCTTC
- | many | TRBJ2-3 | TRBV28 | CASSLRGGTQYF | TGTGCCAGCAGTCTGAGGGGGGGCACGCAGTATTTT